This TCR beta chain was recorded in a study of blood T cell repertoires in COVID-19. Overall study: Sample material is recorded as cDNA or gDNA derived from T cells, B-cell-depleted T cells, or PBMCs.

Germline CDR1 SGHAT, CDR2 FQDESV (reference sequence). V was pared by 5 bases and J by 4 bases, with 7 bases of the junction left unmatched. This CDR3 region has 14 residues. Data came from immunoSEQ multiplex PCR; TCRdb stores just in-frame clones and leaves some out. The data show fewer than 300,000 clones, about 89% seen once. The sequenced material came from PBMCs or T cells enriched from blood (not recorded which). The sequence came from a man aged 40-49 years who had recovered from COVID-19. This chain joins TRBV11-1 and TRBJ1-1; TRBD1 agrees at 7 bases. The CDR3 nucleotides read TGTGCCAGCAGCAATAGGGGGCGAGGCACTGAAGCTTTCTTT. It translates to CASSNRGRGTEAFF.